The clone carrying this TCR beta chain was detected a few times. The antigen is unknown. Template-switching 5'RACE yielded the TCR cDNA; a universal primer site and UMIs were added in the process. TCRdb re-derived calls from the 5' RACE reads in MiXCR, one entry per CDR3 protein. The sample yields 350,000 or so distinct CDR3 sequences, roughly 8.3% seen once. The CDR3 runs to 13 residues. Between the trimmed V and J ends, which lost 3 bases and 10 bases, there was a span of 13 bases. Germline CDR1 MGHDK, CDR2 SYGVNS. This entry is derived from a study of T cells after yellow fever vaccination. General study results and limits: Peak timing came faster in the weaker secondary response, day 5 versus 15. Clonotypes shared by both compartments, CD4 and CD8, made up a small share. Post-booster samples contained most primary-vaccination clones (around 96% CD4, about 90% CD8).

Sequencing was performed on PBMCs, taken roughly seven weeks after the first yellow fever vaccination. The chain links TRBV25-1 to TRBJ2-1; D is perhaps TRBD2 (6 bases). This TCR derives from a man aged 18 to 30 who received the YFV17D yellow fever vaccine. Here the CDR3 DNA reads TGTGCCAGCAGTGATTGGCGGGGCAGAGAGCAGTTCTTC. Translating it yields CASSDWRGREQFF.